This is a list of T cell receptor beta chains from one sample in a study of blood T cell repertoires in COVID-19. Profiling relied on immunoSEQ multiplex PCR, and the TCRdb table lists in-frame clones only, not all of them. The sample carries 150,000 to 200,000 clones, approximately 80% recorded once. Sample: PBMCs or T cells enriched from blood (not recorded which). These TCRs come from a middle-aged man who had recovered from COVID-19. The CDR3 runs from the conserved cysteine through the conserved F or W. Fields, in order: D gene, J gene, clone size, V gene, CDR3 DNA, CDR3 protein. The D gene is left open where the match is weak. Expanded clones are given a class, and other clones once, few, many or no size at all.

>NA|TRBJ1-6|NA|TRBV30
TGTGCCTGGACTCAGGGATTTAGTTCACCCCTCCACTTT
CAWTQGFSSPLHF
>NA|TRBJ2-1|NA|TRBV19
TGTGCCAGCGGAGACAATGAGCAGTTCTTC
CASGDNEQFF
>TRBD1|TRBJ1-2|NA|TRBV6-5
TGTGCCAGCAGAACAGGGGGCGGAGGCTACACCTTC
CASRTGGGGYTF
>NA|TRBJ1-5|NA|TRBV18
TGTGCCAGCTCACGAGGGATGGCAGGGGGCAATCAGCCCCAGCATTTT
CASSRGMAGGNQPQHF
>NA|TRBJ1-5|NA|TRBV18
TGTGCCAGCTCACCTAGAAGGGACACCAATCAGCCCCAGCATTTT
CASSPRRDTNQPQHF
>NA|TRBJ1-4|NA|TRBV19
TGTGCCAGTAGTACTGGGGGGATGGCGTCAACTAATGAAAAACTGTTTTTT
CASSTGGMASTNEKLFF
>TRBD1|TRBJ1-1|NA|TRBV30
TGTGCCTGGAGTGTACAGGGGGCTTTCACAACTGAAGCTTTCTTT
CAWSVQGAFTTEAFF
>NA|TRBJ1-6|NA|TRBV7-3
TGTGCCAGCAGCTCACAGGGCCCCTATAATTCACCCCTCCACTTT
CASSSQGPYNSPLHF
>NA|TRBJ1-5|NA|TRBV2
TGTGCCAGCAGTACAGGTGAGGAGCGAGCCCAGCATTTT
CASSTGEERAQHF
>NA|TRBJ1-4|NA|TRBV9
TGTGCCAGCAGCGTACAGGGAGGGAATGAAAAACTGTTTTTT
CASSVQGGNEKLFF
>NA|TRBJ1-3|NA|TRBV5-1
TGCGCCAGCAGCTTGGACTTCGGGACTGTTGGAAACACCATATATTTT
CASSLDFGTVGNTIYF
>TRBD1|TRBJ1-2|NA|TRBV30
TGTGCCTGGAACCGGTTAGGGGGACAGGGATATGGCTACACCTTC
CAWNRLGGQGYGYTF
>TRBD2|TRBJ2-1|NA|TRBV3-1/TRBV3-2
TGTGCCAGCAGCCAAGAAGGTAGCGGGGGGTACAATGAGCAGTTCTTC
CASSQEGSGGYNEQFF
>NA|TRBJ1-2|NA|TRBV25-1
TGTGCCAGCAGTGAATCGACAGAGGGCTACACCTTC
CASSESTEGYTF
>NA|TRBJ1-6|once|TRBV21-1
TGTGCCAGCCGGACTAATGGGCACCTTAATAATTCACCCCTCCACTTT
CASRTNGHLNNSPLHF
>TRBD1|TRBJ2-3|NA|TRBV6-6
TGTGTCAGCTGGGACAGGGGGGGCACAGATACGCAGTATTTT
CVSWDRGGTDTQYF
>NA|TRBJ1-5|NA|TRBV7-8
TGTGCCAGCAGAGATACCGGGACTCTCAACAATCAGCCCCAGCATTTT
CASRDTGTLNNQPQHF
>TRBD2|TRBJ2-3|once|TRBV9
TGTGCCAGCAGCCTGGGCGCGGGGGGCATCACAGATACGCAGTATTTT
CASSLGAGGITDTQYF
>NA|TRBJ2-5|NA|TRBV4-2
TGTGCCAGCAGCCCGCGGGACTCTGGAGGGGACCAAGAGACCCAGTACTTC
CASSPRDSGGDQETQYF
>TRBD1|TRBJ1-4|NA|TRBV18
TGTGCCAGCTCCCCCGGACAGGATGAAAAACTGTTTTTT
CASSPGQDEKLFF
>NA|TRBJ2-6|few|TRBV24-1
TGTGCCACCAGCCCAGGGGTCTCTGGGGCCAACGTCCTGACTTTC
CATSPGVSGANVLTF
>TRBD1|TRBJ2-7|NA|TRBV5-1
TGCGCCAGCAGCTCGGGGGGACAGGGGGAATTCTACGAGCAGTACTTC
CASSSGGQGEFYEQYF
>TRBD2|TRBJ2-2|few|TRBV6-1
TGTGCCAGCAGGGAAGGGTCTAGCGGGAGACCCGGGGAGCTGTTTTTT
CASREGSSGRPGELFF
>NA|TRBJ1-1|NA|TRBV6-5
TGTGCCAGCAATAAGGGGAAGGGCACTGAAGCTTTCTTT
CASNKGKGTEAFF
>TRBD1|TRBJ1-6|few|TRBV9
TGTGCCAGCAGCGTAACAGGGACAGGCTCACCCCTCCACTTT
CASSVTGTGSPLHF
>NA|TRBJ1-4|NA|TRBV9
TGTGCCAGCAGCGTAGTGGCGGCTAATGAAAAACTGTTTTTT
CASSVVAANEKLFF
>TRBD1|TRBJ2-5|NA|TRBV7-9
TGTGCCAGCAGCCCCCTGCGGGGACAGGGCCAAGAGACCCAGTACTTC
CASSPLRGQGQETQYF
>TRBD1|TRBJ2-5|NA|TRBV7-3
TGTGCCAGCGGGACAGGGGATCGAGAGACCCAGTACTTC
CASGTGDRETQYF
>TRBD1|TRBJ2-5|NA|TRBV2
TGTGCCAGCAGCCCGGGACAGATCCAAGAGACCCAGTACTTC
CASSPGQIQETQYF
>TRBD2|TRBJ2-2|NA|TRBV6-6
TGTGCCAGCAGTTCCTCGGGCGGGGGGCCCGGGGGGGAGCTGTTTTTT
CASSSSGGGPGGELFF
>TRBD1|TRBJ1-4|NA|TRBV3-1/TRBV3-2
TGTGCCAGCAGACCCGGACAGGGGAAAAATGAAAAACTGTTTTTT
CASRPGQGKNEKLFF
>TRBD1|TRBJ1-4|NA|TRBV25-1
TGTGCCAGCAGTGAAGTCACAGGGGGGCCTAATGAAAAACTGTTTTTT
CASSEVTGGPNEKLFF
>TRBD1|TRBJ2-4|NA|TRBV6-6
TGTGCCAGCAGTCGAGAACCGGGACAGGGGGGAGCCATTCAGTACTTC
CASSREPGQGGAIQYF
>TRBD1|TRBJ1-5|once|TRBV9
TGTGCCAGCAGCCCCCAGGACAGGGTAGGCCAGCCCCAGCATTTT
CASSPQDRVGQPQHF
>TRBD2|TRBJ2-3|NA|TRBV5-5
TGTGCCAGCAGCCCGCCTGGACTAGCGGGGACAGATACGCAGTATTTT
CASSPPGLAGTDTQYF
>NA|TRBJ2-5|NA|TRBV30
TGTGCCGTGGAAACGGGATCGGAGACCCAGTACTTC
CAVETGSETQYF
>NA|TRBJ1-6|few|TRBV30
TGTGCCTGGAGTGGGGGCCAGACGTATAATTCACCCCTCCACTTT
CAWSGGQTYNSPLHF
>TRBD1|TRBJ1-2|NA|TRBV7-9
TGTGCCAGCAGCCGGGACAGGGGGAAATATGGCTACACCTTC
CASSRDRGKYGYTF
>NA|TRBJ1-1|few|TRBV27
TGTGCCAGCCTGCGGGGATTCTCCTCCTTGAACACTGAAGCTTTCTTT
CASLRGFSSLNTEAFF
>NA|TRBJ2-3|once|TRBV18
TGTGCCAGCTCACCACCGGAGGCCAGGAGCACAGATACGCAGTATTTT
CASSPPEARSTDTQYF
>TRBD1|TRBJ2-2|once|TRBV7-7
TGTGCCAGCAGTTCCGGGACAGGGGCAGGAACCGGGGAGCTGTTTTTT
CASSSGTGAGTGELFF
>NA|TRBJ2-2|NA|TRBV13
TGTGCCAGCAGCGCTCCCCCAGGGGCCGGGGAGCTGTTTTTT
CASSAPPGAGELFF
>TRBD1|TRBJ2-1|NA|TRBV6-4
TGTGCCAGCAGTCAAAACAGGGGCGATGAGCAGTTCTTC
CASSQNRGDEQFF
>TRBD1|TRBJ1-1|few|TRBV6-5
TGTGCCAGCAGTCCCGACAGGGCGGACACTGAAGCTTTCTTT
CASSPDRADTEAFF
>NA|TRBJ1-6|few|TRBV2
TGTGCCAGCAGCAATCCCGGGACTCCAGTTCCCTCACCCCTCCACTTT
CASSNPGTPVPSPLHF
>NA|TRBJ1-2|NA|TRBV19
TGTGCCAGTACCACGCAAAGTCAGGCATACTATGGCTACACCTTC
CASTTQSQAYYGYTF
>NA|TRBJ2-3|NA|TRBV7-6
TGTGCCAGCAGCCCCAGGAGTCGGCGGGGTAAAGGTCGGGATACGCAGTATTTT
CASSPRSRRGKGRDTQYF
>NA|TRBJ1-3|once|TRBV3-1/TRBV3-2
TGTGCCAGCAGCCGTTTGCCAGGGGTTGGAAACACCATATATTTT
CASSRLPGVGNTIYF
>TRBD2|TRBJ2-7|NA|TRBV19
TGTGCCAGTAGTAAGTCCGGGACTAGAGATGAGCAGTACTTC
CASSKSGTRDEQYF
>NA|TRBJ1-2|NA|TRBV3-1/TRBV3-2
TGTGCCAGCAGCCAAGGTACGGGACAAAATGGCTACACCTTC
CASSQGTGQNGYTF
>TRBD1|TRBJ1-1|NA|TRBV28
TGTGCCAGCAGTCCGCCGACAGGGGGCTTGACTGAAGCTTTCTTT
CASSPPTGGLTEAFF
>NA|TRBJ1-6|few|TRBV11-1
TGTGCCAGCAGCTTAGAAGCAGGGTTAAGGTCACCCCTCCACTTT
CASSLEAGLRSPLHF
>NA|TRBJ2-2|NA|TRBV2
TGTGCCACCCAGGAGGGGCCCACCGGGGAGCTGTTTTTT
CATQEGPTGELFF